This entry concerns a single TCR beta chain. Its antigen is still unknown. This CDR3 comprises 14 residues. CDR1 and CDR2 (germline): MDHEN, SYDVKM. V lost 5 bases and J 0 bases, leaving 11 bases between the germline ends. Original methodology: Junction-only immunoSEQ sequences carried no quality scores, so filtering differed. Method: immunoSEQ multiplex PCR; TCRdb's copy keeps in-frame clones and lacks some. The V and J calls and the clone size are those of that table, but D and trimming were determined from the DNA. The sample contains approximately 980,000 clones, about three quarters of which appear only once. These data come from a study of shared clonotypes between healthy human individuals. Overall study results and limits: Non-shared clonotypes had lower generation probabilities than those shared by all four donors. Apart from blood, nothing was sampled; tissue repertoires likely differ.

The clonotype originates from a man between 18 and 35 years old in good health. Input material: memory CD4+ T cells sorted from blood. Subset specified: CD45RA-negative fraction. The chain links TRBV28 to TRBJ2-7; the D is unclear. As DNA, the CDR3 is TGTGCCAGCAGTCCGCACATGAGCTCCTACGAGCAGTACTTC. Protein: CASSPHMSSYEQYF.